The 29 T cell receptor beta chains given below trace back to one sample, sequenced in a study of neurological immune-mediated disorders. From the 5' RACE reads, TCRdb called clonotypes with MiXCR, one entry per CDR3 protein. The sample has approximately 30,000 distinct CDR3 sequences, more than 4% seen once; the top ten hold about 23%. The specimen sequenced was CD4+ T cells from blood. These receptors all stem from a middle-aged woman in good health.

This clonotype has a count of ten or more. The chain couples TRBV20-1 to TRBJ2-1, with 11 bases that match TRBD2. Germline trimming cut 5 bases from V and 8 bases from J; bases unmatched to any gene: 8. The CDR3 length is 14 residues. Germline V gene data show CDR1 as DFQATT and CDR2 as SNEGSKA (reference sequence). In nucleotides, the CDR3 is TGCAGTGCTTTGGCTAGCGGGAGGAACGATGAGCAGTTCTTC. Its translation: CSALASGRNDEQFF.

This clonotype was detected many times. The chain recombines TRBV20-1 with TRBJ2-1; the match to TRBD2 covers 8 bases. This CDR3 comprises 13 residues. CDR1 and CDR2 (germline): DFQATT, SNEGSKA (reference sequence). With 6 bases clipped from V and 9 bases from J, the junction kept 10 bases outside the gene matches. CDR3: CSAQKSTSAEQFF. The CDR3 DNA reads as TGCAGTGCCCAAAAATCGACTAGCGCTGAGCAGTTCTTC.

This clonotype was seen many times. This sequence joins TRBV10-2 and TRBJ2-2; D is perhaps TRBD2 (5 bases). In germline, CDR1 is WSHSY, CDR2 SAAADI. V lost 6 bases, J lost 1 base, and 15 bases lay in between. The CDR3 has 16 amino acids. The CDR3 sequence: CASRDGVRKNTGELFF. CDR3 nucleotide sequence: TGCGCCAGCAGGGACGGGGTGAGGAAGAACACCGGGGAGCTGTTTTTT.

Ten or more counts support this clonotype. The chain uses TRBV10-2 and TRBJ2-7, with TRBD1 matching 7 bases. The CDR3 covers 13 residues. Germline lookup yields CDR1 WSHSY and CDR2 SAAADI. The V gene end was trimmed by 6 bases and the J gene end by 4 bases; junction bases not matched to a gene: 6. The CDR3 loop reads CASRRGQPYEQYF. The CDR3 coding sequence is TGCGCCAGCAGGAGGGGACAGCCATACGAGCAGTACTTC.

This clonotype occurred many times. The V and J genes are TRBV20-1 and TRBJ2-4, with 15 bases that match TRBD2. This CDR3 is 14 amino acids long. With V trimmed by 6 bases and J by 4 bases, 1 base remained unmatched. In germline, CDR1 is DFQATT, CDR2 SNEGSKA (reference sequence). CDR3 protein: CSAGTSGGKNIQYF. The CDR3 nucleotides are TGCAGTGCAGGGACTAGCGGGGGGAAAAACATTCAGTACTTC.

This clonotype was seen ten or more times. V is TRBV20-1 and J is TRBJ1-5, with D unresolved. Germline CDR1 is DFQATT and CDR2 is SNEGSKA (reference sequence). The CDR3 length is 14 residues. V lost 3 bases, J lost 5 bases, and 14 bases lay in between. The CDR3 nucleotides read TGCAGTGCTAGTGTGTGGGGAGACCATCAGCCCCAGCATTTT. This gives the protein CSASVWGDHQPQHF.

This clonotype was seen at least ten times. This chain links TRBV5-5 with TRBJ2-1, with D perhaps matching TRBD1 or TRBD2 (5 bases each). Trimming removed 4 bases at V and 7 bases at J, with 15 bases between. The CDR3 extends over 14 amino acids. Germline V lookup: CDR1 SGHKS, CDR2 YYEKEE (reference sequence). The CDR3 loop is CASSLPGTANEQFF. CDR3 bases: TGTGCCAGCAGCCTGCCCGGGACGGCGAATGAGCAGTTCTTC.

In this sample, this clonotype turned up many times. The genes are TRBV30 and TRBJ1-2; 9 bases match TRBD1. The germline gives CDR1 GTSNPN, CDR2 SVGIG (reference sequence). This CDR3 has 14 amino acids. Trimming took 2 bases from V and 5 from J; bases not matched to a gene: 6. CDR3 protein: CAWSPHGTGYGYTF. Here the CDR3 DNA reads TGTGCCTGGAGTCCACATGGGACAGGGTATGGCTACACCTTC.

This clonotype has ten or more counts. The gene calls are TRBV11-3 and TRBJ2-1, with 16 bases matching TRBD2. Per the germline V gene, CDR1 is SGHNT and CDR2 is YENEEA. The CDR3 length is 15 residues. With V trimmed by 5 bases and J by 13 bases, 8 bases remained unmatched. CDR3 amino acids: CASSPEGLAGGKQFF. The CDR3 bases are TGTGCCAGCAGCCCGGAGGGACTAGCGGGGGGGAAACAGTTCTTC. The whole variable domain, remainder taken from reference TRBV11-3 and TRBJ2-1, is EAGVVQSPRYKIIEKKQPVAFWCNPISGHNTLYWYLQNLGQGPELLIRYENEEAVDDSQLPKDRFSAERLKGVDSTLKIQPAELGDSAVYLCASSPEGLAGGKQFFGPGTRLTVL.

In this sample, this clonotype turned up many times. This sequence joins TRBV7-8 and TRBJ1-2; the D is unclear. CDR3 length: 13 residues. The V gene's germline CDR1 is SGHVS and CDR2 FQNEAQ. V was shortened by 5 bases and J by 4 bases, with 11 bases between the two germline ends. Here the CDR3 reads CASSHKKGYGYTF. For the CDR3, the DNA is TGTGCCAGCAGCCACAAGAAGGGCTATGGCTACACCTTC.

This clonotype has at least ten counts. The chain has TRBV28 and TRBJ2-5; 8 bases match TRBD1. The germline CDR1 and CDR2 sequences are MDHEN and SYDVKM. J gave up 5 bases and V 2 bases, and 4 bases lay outside the gene matches. There are 14 residues in the CDR3. The CDR3 DNA reads as TGTGCCAGCAGTTTACAGGGGGCTAGGGAGACCCAGTACTTC. It translates to CASSLQGARETQYF. The variable domain in full, with the rest retrieved from reference TRBV28 and TRBJ2-5, is DVKVTQSSRYLVKRTGEKVFLECVQDMDHENMFWYRQDPGLGLRLIYFSYDVKMKEKGDIPEGYSVSREKKERFSLILESASTNQTSMYLCASSLQGARETQYFGPGTRLLVL.

This clonotype is medium-sized in the sample. CDR3 in amino acids: CASSRSGGMREQYF. CDR3 bases: TGTGCCAGCAGCCGATCAGGGGGGATGCGCGAGCAGTACTTC. This chain joins TRBV3-1 and TRBJ2-7; D may be TRBD1 (7 bases). The CDR3 extends over 14 amino acids. CDR1 is LGHDT and CDR2 is YNNKEL in the germline V gene (reference sequence). Trimming left V 4 bases short and J 6 bases short, with 16 bases between.

This clonotype was counted at least ten times. The chain is built from TRBV7-8 and TRBJ1-2, with 12 bases identical to TRBD1. Germline CDR1 reads SGHVS; CDR2 reads FQNEAQ. V shed 5 bases and J 4 bases; nucleotides not matched to a gene: 5. CDR3 length equals 15 residues. The CDR3 is CASSPRDRGPYGYTF. CDR3 nucleotides: TGTGCCAGCAGCCCCCGGGACAGGGGGCCCTATGGCTACACCTTC.

This clonotype is medium-sized. The chain uses TRBV5-1 and TRBJ2-5, with a weak D call TRBD1 (6 bases). V was pared by 3 bases and J by 10 bases, with 10 bases between. This CDR3 is built from 11 residues. In germline, CDR1 is SGHRS, CDR2 YFSETQ. The CDR3 DNA follows: TGCGCCAGCAGCTCCACAGGGAACCAGTACTTC. This encodes CASSSTGNQYF.

This clonotype was counted many times. This chain connects TRBV11-2 to TRBJ2-7, with TRBD1 matching 7 bases. CDR1 is SGHAT, CDR2 FQNNGV, per germline. V trimming: 1 base; J trimming: 3 bases; junction bases outside the gene matches: 6. The CDR3 spans 15 residues. CDR3 sequence (DNA): TGTGCCAGCAGCTTAGGACAGGGAATGGGCTACGAGCAGTACTTC. Protein sequence: CASSLGQGMGYEQYF.

This clonotype was detected ten times or more. The V gene is TRBV2, the J gene TRBJ1-1, with TRBD1 matching 8 bases. The CDR3 has 15 amino acids. J was trimmed by 1 base and V by 7 bases; bases with no gene match: 8. The germline V gene has CDR1 SNHLY and CDR2 FYNNEI. CDR3 sequence: CASTLSQGENTEAFF. As DNA, the CDR3 is TGTGCCAGCACCCTCTCACAGGGGGAGAACACTGAAGCTTTCTTT.

The sample holds many counts of this clonotype. The genes are TRBV20-1 and TRBJ1-1; weak D call: TRBD1 (5 bases). Germline assignment: CDR1 DFQATT and CDR2 SNEGSKA (reference sequence). There are 13 residues in the CDR3. V lost 7 bases, J lost 8 bases, and 20 bases lay in between. The DNA of the CDR3 is TGCAGTGGCAGAGGGAAGGGACCCCAAGAAGCTTTCTTT. Translating it yields CSGRGKGPQEAFF.

This clonotype was seen repeatedly, ten times or more. This chain uses TRBV11-2 with TRBJ2-1, with TRBD2 matching over 15 bases. V shed 5 bases and J 7 bases; nucleotides not matched to a gene: 15. The germline CDR1 and CDR2 sequences are SGHAT and FQNNGV. The CDR3 is 19 amino acids. The CDR3 DNA reads as TGTGCCAGCAGCGTGGAGGGACTAGCGGGGGGACTGTACGGGAATGAGCAGTTCTTC. Translated: CASSVEGLAGGLYGNEQFF.

This clonotype was counted at least ten times. V gene TRBV20-1 combines with J gene TRBJ2-7; 12 bases are a match to TRBD2. J was trimmed by 2 bases and V by 2 bases; bases with no gene match: 4. CDR3 length: 15 amino acids. Germline V gene data show CDR1 as DFQATT and CDR2 as SNEGSKA (reference sequence). In DNA form, the CDR3 reads TGCAGTGCTAGACCTAGCGGGAGGGCCCCCTACGAGCAGTACTTC. It specifies CSARPSGRAPYEQYF.

This clonotype was recorded at least ten times. The chain has TRBV7-9 and TRBJ2-3; D is unresolved. Germline-derived CDR1 and CDR2 are SEHNR and FQNEAQ (reference sequence). Trimming shortened V by 3 bases and J by 5 bases, and 12 bases separated the two germline ends. This CDR3 contains 14 residues. As DNA, the CDR3 is TGTGCCAGCAGCTTCAAGGGCGACGGAGATACGCAGTATTTT. Amino acids: CASSFKGDGDTQYF.

In its sample, this clonotype is medium-sized. V usage is TRBV3-1 and J usage is TRBJ1-1; tentatively, D is TRBD1 (5 bases). V was cut by 1 base and J by 8 bases, with 20 bases left in between. This CDR3 is built from 16 residues. The germline V gene encodes CDR1 LGHDT and CDR2 YNNKEL (reference sequence). CDR3 in DNA: TGTGCCAGCAGCCAAGTTTTAGGGGCCCCGGGGATAGAAGCTTTCTTT. This sequence encodes CASSQVLGAPGIEAFF.

This clonotype has ten or more counts. The chain is built from TRBV18 and TRBJ1-5; 9 nucleotides align to TRBD1. CDR3 length: 17 amino acids. V was pared by 5 bases and J by 0 bases, with 8 bases of the junction left unmatched. Germline CDR1 KGHSH, CDR2 LQKENI. This chain's CDR3 is CASSAGTGRYSNQPQHF. Here the CDR3 DNA reads TGTGCCAGCTCAGCCGGGACAGGGAGATATAGCAATCAGCCCCAGCATTTT.

This clonotype was recorded at least ten times. V and J are TRBV6-2 or TRBV6-3 and TRBJ2-7; TRBD1 might be the D (5 bases). Germline-derived CDR1 and CDR2 are MNHEY and SVGEGT. The CDR3 covers 15 residues. V was pared by 2 bases and J by 1 base, with 12 bases between. CDR3 bases: TGTGCCAGCAGTTACGGAATCACAGGTTCCTACGAGCAGTACTTC. Its protein product is CASSYGITGSYEQYF.

This clonotype was detected many times. The gene calls are TRBV27 and TRBJ2-2; D may be TRBD2 (6 bases). Germline CDR1 MNHEY, CDR2 SMNVEV (reference sequence). Between the trimmed V and J ends, which lost 8 bases and 4 bases, there was a span of 17 bases. The CDR3 length is 15 residues. This CDR3 is CASWRAGTGTGELFF. CDR3 bases: TGTGCCAGCTGGAGGGCAGGGACGGGCACCGGGGAGCTGTTTTTT.

This clonotype was observed at least ten times. V and J are TRBV20-1 and TRBJ2-3; the match to TRBD2 covers 8 bases. CDR3 size: 19 residues. V shed 6 bases, J shed 1 base, and the junction held 21 bases outside the gene matches. CDR1 is DFQATT, CDR2 SNEGSKA, per germline (reference sequence). Written as DNA, the CDR3 is TGCAGTGCCCAGAGAGCCGGGTGGACTAGCAGTATTGGCACAGATACGCAGTATTTT. Protein: CSAQRAGWTSSIGTDTQYF.

This clonotype showed up many times. V usage is TRBV7-2 and J usage is TRBJ1-1; 9 nucleotides line up with TRBD1. The junction had 5 bases not matched to a gene; V was cut back by 4 bases and J by 11 bases. Germline V lookup: CDR1 SGHTA, CDR2 FQGNSA. This CDR3 comprises 12 residues. This CDR3 is CASSSQGAKAFF. The CDR3, as DNA: TGTGCCAGCAGCTCACAGGGGGCTAAGGCTTTCTTT.

This clonotype showed up many times. The V gene is TRBV11-3, the J gene TRBJ2-1, with D unclear. The germline gives CDR1 SGHNT, CDR2 YENEEA. Trimming stripped 5 bases from V and 2 bases from J, with 4 bases between. The CDR3 loop spans 12 amino acids. The CDR3 DNA reads as TGTGCCAGCAGCCACGCCTACAATGAGCAGTTCTTC. It encodes CASSHAYNEQFF.

This clonotype has ten or more counts. The V gene is TRBV10-3, the J gene TRBJ1-1; no firm D call. Germline V gives CDR1 ENHRY, CDR2 SYGVKD. Trimming left V 0 bases short and J 5 bases short, with 13 bases between. This CDR3 spans 15 amino acids. In DNA, the CDR3 is TGTGCCATCAGTGAGTCGACCAGACTTAATACTGAAGCTTTCTTT. Protein product: CAISESTRLNTEAFF.

This clonotype was seen ten or more times. This sequence joins TRBV6-1 and TRBJ2-1; 11 bases fit TRBD2. J was trimmed by 7 bases and V by 8 bases; bases with no gene match: 10. This CDR3 region has 15 residues. The V gene's germline CDR1 is MNHNS and CDR2 SASEGT. In nucleotides, the CDR3 is TGTGCCAGCGGGACTAGCGGACGACAAGAGAATGAGCAGTTCTTC. Protein sequence: CASGTSGRQENEQFF.